The present entry profiles one T cell receptor (beta chain) with its context. These data originate in a study of cytomegalovirus exposure and HLA in healthy donors. In the study overall: Earlier, approximately 180 million T cells were analyzed, and 117 million unique TCR beta sequences were found among them.

V shed 4 bases and J shed 2 bases, with 5 bases lying between them. CDR1 KGHSH and CDR2 LQKENI come from the germline V gene. The CDR3 is 12 residues long. PCR used 60 Vbeta primers and 13 Jbeta primers. Profiled with immunoSEQ multiplex PCR; TCRdb holds only in-frame clones, not every one. Found here are about 160,000 clones, about 72% of them singletons; the top ten hold about 1.3%. The chain combines TRBV18 with TRBJ2-5, with D perhaps TRBD1 (5 bases). The TCR originated in a male donor in good health and CMV-seronegative. Material for sequencing was PBMCs. The CDR3 sequence is CASSQGQETQYF. CDR3 DNA: TGTGCCAGCTCACAGGGGCAAGAGACCCAGTACTTC.